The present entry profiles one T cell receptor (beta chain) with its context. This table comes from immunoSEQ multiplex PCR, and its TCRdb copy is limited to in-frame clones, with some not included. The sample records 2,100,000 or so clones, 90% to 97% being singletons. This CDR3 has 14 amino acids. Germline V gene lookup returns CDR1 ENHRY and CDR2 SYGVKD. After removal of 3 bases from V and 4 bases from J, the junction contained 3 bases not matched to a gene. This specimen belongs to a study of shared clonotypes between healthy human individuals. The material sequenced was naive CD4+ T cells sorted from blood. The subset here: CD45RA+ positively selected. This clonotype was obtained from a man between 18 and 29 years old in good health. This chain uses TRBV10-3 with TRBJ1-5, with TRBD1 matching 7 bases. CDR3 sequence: CAISEIQGNQPQHF. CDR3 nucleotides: TGTGCCATCAGTGAAATACAGGGGAATCAGCCCCAGCATTTT.